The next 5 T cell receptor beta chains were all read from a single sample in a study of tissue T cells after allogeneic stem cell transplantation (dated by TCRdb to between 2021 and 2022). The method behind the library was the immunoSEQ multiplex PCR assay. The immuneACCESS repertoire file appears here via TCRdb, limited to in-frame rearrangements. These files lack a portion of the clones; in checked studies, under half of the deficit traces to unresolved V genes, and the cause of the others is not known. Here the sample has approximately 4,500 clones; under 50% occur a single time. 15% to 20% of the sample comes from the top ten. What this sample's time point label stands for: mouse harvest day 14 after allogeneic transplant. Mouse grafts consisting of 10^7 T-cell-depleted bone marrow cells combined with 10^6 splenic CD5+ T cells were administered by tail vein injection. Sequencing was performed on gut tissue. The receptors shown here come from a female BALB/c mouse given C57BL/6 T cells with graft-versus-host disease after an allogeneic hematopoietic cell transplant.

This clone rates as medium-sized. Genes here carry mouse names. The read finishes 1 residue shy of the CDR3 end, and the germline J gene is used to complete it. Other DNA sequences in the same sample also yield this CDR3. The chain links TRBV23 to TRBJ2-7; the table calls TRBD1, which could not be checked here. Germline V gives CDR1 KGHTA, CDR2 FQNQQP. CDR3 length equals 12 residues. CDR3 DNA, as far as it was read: TGCTCCAGCAGTCGGGACAGATATGAACAGTAC. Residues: CSSSRDRYEQY. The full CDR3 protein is CSSSRDRYEQYF.

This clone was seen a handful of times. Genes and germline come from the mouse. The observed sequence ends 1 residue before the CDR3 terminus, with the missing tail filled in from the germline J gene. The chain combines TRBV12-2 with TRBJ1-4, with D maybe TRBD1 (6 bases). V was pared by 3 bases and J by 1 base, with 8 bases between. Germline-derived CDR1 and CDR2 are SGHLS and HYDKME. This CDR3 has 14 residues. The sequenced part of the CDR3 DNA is TGTGCCAGCTCTTCGACAGGTTCCAACGAAAGATTATTT. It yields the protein CASSSTGSNERLF. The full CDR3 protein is CASSSTGSNERLFF.

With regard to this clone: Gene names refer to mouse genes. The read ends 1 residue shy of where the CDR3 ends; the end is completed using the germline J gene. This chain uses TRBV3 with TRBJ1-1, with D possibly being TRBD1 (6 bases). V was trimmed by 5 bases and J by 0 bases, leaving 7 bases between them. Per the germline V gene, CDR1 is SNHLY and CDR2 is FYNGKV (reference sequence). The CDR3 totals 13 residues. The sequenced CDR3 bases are TGTGCCAGCAGCGGGACAACAAACACAGAAGTCTTC. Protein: CASSGTTNTEVF. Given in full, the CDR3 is CASSGTTNTEVFF.

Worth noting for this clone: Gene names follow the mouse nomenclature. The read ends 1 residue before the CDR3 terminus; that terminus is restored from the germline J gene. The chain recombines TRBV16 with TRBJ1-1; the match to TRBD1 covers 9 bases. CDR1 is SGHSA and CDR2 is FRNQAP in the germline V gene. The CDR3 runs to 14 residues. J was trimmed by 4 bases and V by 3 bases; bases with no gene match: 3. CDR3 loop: CASSFRDRATEVFF. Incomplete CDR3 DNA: TGTGCAAGCAGCTTCCGGGACAGGGCCACAGAAGTCTTC.

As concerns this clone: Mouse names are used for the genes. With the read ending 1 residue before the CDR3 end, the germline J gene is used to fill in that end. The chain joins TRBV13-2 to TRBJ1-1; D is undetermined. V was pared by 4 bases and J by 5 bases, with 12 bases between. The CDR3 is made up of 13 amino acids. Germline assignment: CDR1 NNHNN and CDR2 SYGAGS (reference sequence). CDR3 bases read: TGTGCCAGCGGTCTGAGGACCTCGACAGAAGTCTTC. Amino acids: CASGLRTSTEVF. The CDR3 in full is CASGLRTSTEVFF.